One sample yielded the 6 T cell receptor beta chains listed below, sequenced in a study of blood T cell repertoires in COVID-19. The table came from immunoSEQ multiplex PCR; TCRdb's copy has only in-frame clones and leaves some out. The sample consists of around 250,000 clones, 82% of them appearing once. The sequenced sample consisted of peripheral blood. These receptors all come from a woman aged 18-35 years with acute or convalescent COVID-19.

The V gene is TRBV7-2, the J gene TRBJ2-7; 9 bases agree with TRBD1. Germline trimming cut 4 bases from V and 3 bases from J; bases unmatched to any gene: 4. Per germline, CDR1 SGHTA and CDR2 FQGNSA. The CDR3 contains 14 residues. The CDR3 coding sequence is TGTGCCAGCAGCTACGGACAGGGGATCTACGAGCAGTACTTC. This encodes CASSYGQGIYEQYF.

The genes are TRBV30 and TRBJ1-5; 7 nucleotides match TRBD1. Looked up from germline, CDR1 is GTSNPN and CDR2 is SVGIG (reference sequence). The CDR3 has 16 residues. Trimming removed 2 bases from V and 4 bases from J; junction bases left unmatched: 11. CDR3 in amino acids: CAWSRLGTVLNQPQHF. Here the CDR3 DNA reads TGTGCCTGGAGTAGATTAGGGACAGTATTAAATCAGCCCCAGCATTTT.

The chain uses TRBV4-3 and TRBJ1-1; TRBD1 is a possible D gene (6 bases). This CDR3 comprises 16 residues. V lost 0 bases and J lost 4, with 15 bases in between. In germline, CDR1 is LGHNA, CDR2 YSLEER. The CDR3 sequence is CASSQDGGGPGTEAFF. The DNA for the CDR3 is TGCGCCAGCAGCCAAGATGGCGGGGGGCCGGGCACTGAAGCTTTCTTT.

This chain links TRBV7-8 with TRBJ2-7, with TRBD1 matching over 11 bases. Per the germline V gene, CDR1 is SGHVS and CDR2 is FQNEAQ. V trimming: 1 base; J trimming: 0 bases; junction bases outside the gene matches: 8. There are 18 residues in the CDR3. This CDR3 is CASSLGLAGTGGSYEQYF. The CDR3 DNA sequence: TGTGCCAGCAGCTTAGGTCTAGCCGGGACAGGGGGCTCCTACGAGCAGTACTTC.

This clone was seen a few times. V and J are TRBV4-3 and TRBJ2-6; the match to TRBD1 covers 8 bases. The CDR3 totals 16 residues. Germline lookup yields CDR1 LGHNA and CDR2 YSLEER. J was trimmed by 0 bases and V by 8 bases; bases with no gene match: 6. As DNA, the CDR3 is TGCGCCAGCGCGGGCGGACAGGGCTCTGGGGCCAACGTCCTGACTTTC. Protein product: CASAGGQGSGANVLTF.

This chain links TRBV24-1 with TRBJ2-3, with TRBD2 matching 8 bases. CDR1 KGHDR and CDR2 SFDVKD come from the germline V gene. Germline trimming cut 7 bases from V and 2 bases from J; bases unmatched to any gene: 4. The CDR3 covers 14 residues. CDR3 nucleotide sequence: TGTGCCACCAGAGGGGGACTAGACACAGATACGCAGTATTTT. It translates to CATRGGLDTDTQYF.